The sample holds a few counts of the clone carrying this TCR beta chain. The CDR3 is 14 residues long. CDR1 is SGHRS, CDR2 YFSETQ, per germline. V was clipped by 3 bases and J by 5 bases, with 14 bases between them. The repertoire was sequenced with immunoSEQ multiplex PCR; TCRdb's copy has only in-frame clones and lacks some. The sample has fewer than 100,000 clones; about 86% are singletons. This specimen comes from a study of OX40 agonist ivuxolimab in advanced cancers. Whole-study context: The study enrolled dose-escalation patients with hepatocellular carcinoma, melanoma, renal cell or head and neck cancer.

V and J are TRBV5-1 and TRBJ2-5; D is possibly TRBD1 (5 bases). Sequenced material: CD4+ or CD8+ T cells sorted from blood, taken in a trial of the OX40 agonist ivuxolimab. The TCR sequence derives from an adult with an advanced solid tumor such as melanoma, head and neck, liver or kidney cancer. CDR3 protein: CASSSSGPGETQYF. In DNA form, the CDR3 reads TGCGCCAGCAGCTCTTCAGGGCCCGGGGAGACCCAGTACTTC. Drawing the rest from reference TRBV5-1 and TRBJ2-5, the complete variable domain is KAGVTQTPRYLIKTRGQQVTLSCSPISGHRSVSWYQQTPGQGLQFLFEYFSETQRNKGNFPGRFSGRQFSNSRSEMNVSTLELGDSALYLCASSSSGPGETQYFGPGTRLLVL.